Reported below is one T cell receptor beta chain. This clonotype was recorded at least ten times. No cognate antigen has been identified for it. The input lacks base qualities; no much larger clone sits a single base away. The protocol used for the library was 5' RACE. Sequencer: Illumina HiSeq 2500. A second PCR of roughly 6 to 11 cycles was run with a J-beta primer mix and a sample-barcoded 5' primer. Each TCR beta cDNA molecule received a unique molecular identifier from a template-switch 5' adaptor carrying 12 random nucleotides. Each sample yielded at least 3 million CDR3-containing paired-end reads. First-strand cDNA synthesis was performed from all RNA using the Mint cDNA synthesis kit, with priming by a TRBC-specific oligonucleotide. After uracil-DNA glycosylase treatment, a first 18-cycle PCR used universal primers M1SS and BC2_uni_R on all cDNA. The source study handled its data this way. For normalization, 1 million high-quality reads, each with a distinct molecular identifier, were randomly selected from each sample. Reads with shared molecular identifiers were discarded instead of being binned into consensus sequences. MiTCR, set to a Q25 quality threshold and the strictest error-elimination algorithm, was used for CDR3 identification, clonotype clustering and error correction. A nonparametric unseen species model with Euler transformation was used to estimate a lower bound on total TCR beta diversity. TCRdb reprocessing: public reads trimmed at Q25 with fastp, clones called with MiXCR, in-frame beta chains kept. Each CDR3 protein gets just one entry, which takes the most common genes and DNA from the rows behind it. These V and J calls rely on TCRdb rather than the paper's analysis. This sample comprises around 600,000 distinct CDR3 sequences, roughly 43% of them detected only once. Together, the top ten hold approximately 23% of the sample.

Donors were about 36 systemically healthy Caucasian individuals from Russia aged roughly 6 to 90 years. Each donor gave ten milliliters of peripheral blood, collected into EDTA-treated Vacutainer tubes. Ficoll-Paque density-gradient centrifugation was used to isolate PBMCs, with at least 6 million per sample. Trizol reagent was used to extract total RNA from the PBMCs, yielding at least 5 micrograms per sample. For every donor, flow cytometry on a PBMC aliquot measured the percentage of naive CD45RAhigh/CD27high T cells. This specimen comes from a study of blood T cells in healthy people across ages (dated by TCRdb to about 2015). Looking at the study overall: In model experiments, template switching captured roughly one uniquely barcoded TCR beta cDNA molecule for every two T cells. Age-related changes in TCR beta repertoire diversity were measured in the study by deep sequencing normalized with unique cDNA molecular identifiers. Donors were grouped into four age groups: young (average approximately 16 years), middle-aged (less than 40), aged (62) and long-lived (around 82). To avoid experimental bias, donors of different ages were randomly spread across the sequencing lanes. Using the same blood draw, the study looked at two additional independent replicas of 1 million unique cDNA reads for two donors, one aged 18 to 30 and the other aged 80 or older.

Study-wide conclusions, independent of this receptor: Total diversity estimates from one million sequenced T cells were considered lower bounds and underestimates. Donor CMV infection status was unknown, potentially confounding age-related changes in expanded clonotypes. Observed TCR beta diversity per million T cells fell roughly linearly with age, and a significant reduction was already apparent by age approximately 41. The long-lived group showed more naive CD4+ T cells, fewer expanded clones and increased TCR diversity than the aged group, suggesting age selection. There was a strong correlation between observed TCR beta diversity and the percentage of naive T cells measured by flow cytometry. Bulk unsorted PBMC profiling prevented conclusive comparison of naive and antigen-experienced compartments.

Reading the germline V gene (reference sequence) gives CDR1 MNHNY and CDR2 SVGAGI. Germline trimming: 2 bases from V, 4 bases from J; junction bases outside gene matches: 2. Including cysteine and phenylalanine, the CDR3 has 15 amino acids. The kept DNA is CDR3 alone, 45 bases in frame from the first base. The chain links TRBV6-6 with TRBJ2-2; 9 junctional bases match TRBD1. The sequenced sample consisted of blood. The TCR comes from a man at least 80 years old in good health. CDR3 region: CASSYRTGATGELFF. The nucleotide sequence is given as TGTGCCAGCAGTTACAGGACAGGGGCCACCGGGGAGCTGTTTTTT.